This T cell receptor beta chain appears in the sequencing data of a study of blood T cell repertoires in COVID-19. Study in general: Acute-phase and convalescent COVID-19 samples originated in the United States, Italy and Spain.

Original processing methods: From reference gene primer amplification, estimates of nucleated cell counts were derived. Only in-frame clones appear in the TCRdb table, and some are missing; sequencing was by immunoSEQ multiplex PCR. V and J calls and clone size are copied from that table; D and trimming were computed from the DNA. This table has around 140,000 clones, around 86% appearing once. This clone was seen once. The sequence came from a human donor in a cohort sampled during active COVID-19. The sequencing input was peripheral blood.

CDR3 DNA sequence: TGTGCCAGCAGCCGGACAGGGGAAATAAGGAATGGCTACACCTTC. Its protein is CASSRTGEIRNGYTF. The chain carries TRBV7-9 and TRBJ1-2, with 9 nucleotides matching TRBD1. Trimming removed 5 bases from V and 6 bases from J; junction bases left unmatched: 10. The V gene's germline CDR1 is SEHNR and CDR2 FQNEAQ (reference sequence). The CDR3 loop spans 15 amino acids.